This TCR beta chain was identified during a study of cytomegalovirus exposure and HLA in healthy donors. Study observations and caveats: When presence/absence was analysed, sequencing depth was taken to be roughly uniform across donors. The likely explanation for a cluster of highly shared sequence variants was sequencing artifact.

Germline CDR1 and CDR2: KGHSH and LQKENI. The CDR3 spans 13 residues. Trimming stripped 8 bases from V and 6 bases from J, with 14 bases between. Both 60 Vbeta primers and 13 Jbeta primers went into the PCR. The method was immunoSEQ multiplex PCR; TCRdb's version includes in-frame clones alone and lacks a portion of them. The repertoire consists of some 130,000 clones, with approximately 61% occurring once and the leading ten covering approximately 1.7%. This clone was recorded a few times. Its antigen is as yet unknown. The receptor comes from a human donor in good health. The gene calls are TRBV18 and TRBJ1-5, with D possibly matching TRBD1 (5 bases). Sequencing was carried out using PBMCs. The CDR3 region has the DNA TGTGCCAGCCAGGGAGCGGGGGGTCAGCCCCAGCATTTT. Translation gives CASQGAGGQPQHF.